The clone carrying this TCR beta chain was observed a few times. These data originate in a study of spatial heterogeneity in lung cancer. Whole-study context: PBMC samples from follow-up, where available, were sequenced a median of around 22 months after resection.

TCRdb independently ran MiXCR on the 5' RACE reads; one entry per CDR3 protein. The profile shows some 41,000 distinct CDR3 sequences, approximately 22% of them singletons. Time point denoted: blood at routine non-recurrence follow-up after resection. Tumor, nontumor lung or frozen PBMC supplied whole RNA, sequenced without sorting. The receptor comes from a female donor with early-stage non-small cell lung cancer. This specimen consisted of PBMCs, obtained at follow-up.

The CDR3 DNA is TGTGCCAGCAGCCGGGGGACATCCATGAACACTGAAGCTTTCTTT. Its protein product is CASSRGTSMNTEAFF. This chain joins TRBV7-9 and TRBJ1-1, with a possible D match to TRBD1 (6 bases). This CDR3 comprises 15 residues. Trimming shortened V by 5 bases and J by 0 bases, and 13 bases separated the two germline ends. Germline V gene data show CDR1 as SEHNR and CDR2 as FQNEAQ (reference sequence).